This TCR beta chain was observed in a study of cytomegalovirus exposure and HLA in healthy donors. Study outcomes and limitations: In a later analysis, CMV-associated beta chains were mostly HLA-associated, it appeared. TCR beta sequences reportedly predicted most subjects' HLA-A and HLA-B alleles accurately. Published work reported that the classifier diagnosed cytomegalovirus status with high specificity and sensitivity. Serostatus for CMV was the only available immune exposure information.

It was with 60 Vbeta and 13 Jbeta primers that the PCR ran. Measured with immunoSEQ multiplex PCR; TCRdb has only the in-frame clones, and not every one. The sample carries around 140,000 clones, approximately 80% recorded once. For this clone: Its antigen remains unidentified. The junction shows a germline mismatch at one end, possibly a read error.

The CDR3 spans 14 residues. Germline loops: CDR1 SGHRS, CDR2 YFSETQ. This chain links TRBV5-1 with TRBJ2-1; 7 bases agree with TRBD2. This clonotype was obtained from a woman aged 55 to 70 in good health and CMV-seropositive. The sequenced sample consisted of PBMCs. Here the CDR3 reads CASSLGLAYNEQFF. CDR3 nucleotides: TGCGCCAGCAGCTTGGGACTAGCCTATAATGAGCAGTTCTTC.